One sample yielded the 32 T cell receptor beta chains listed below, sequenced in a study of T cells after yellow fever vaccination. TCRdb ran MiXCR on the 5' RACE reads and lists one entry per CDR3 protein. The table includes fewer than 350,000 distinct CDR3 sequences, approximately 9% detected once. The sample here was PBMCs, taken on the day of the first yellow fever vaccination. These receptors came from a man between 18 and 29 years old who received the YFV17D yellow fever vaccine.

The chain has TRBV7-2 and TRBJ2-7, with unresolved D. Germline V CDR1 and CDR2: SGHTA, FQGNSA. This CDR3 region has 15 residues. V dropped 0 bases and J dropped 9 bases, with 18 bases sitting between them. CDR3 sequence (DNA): TGTGCCAGCAGCTTAGCCATAACCGACGCGCCGGTGCAGTACTTC. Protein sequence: CASSLAITDAPVQYF.

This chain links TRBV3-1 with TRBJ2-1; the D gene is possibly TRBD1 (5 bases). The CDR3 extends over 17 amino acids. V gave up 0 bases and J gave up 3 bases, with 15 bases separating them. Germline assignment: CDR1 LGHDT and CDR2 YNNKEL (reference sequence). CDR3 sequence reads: CASSQDLGAANYNEQFF. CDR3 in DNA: TGTGCCAGCAGCCAAGATCTTGGGGCAGCGAACTACAATGAGCAGTTCTTC.

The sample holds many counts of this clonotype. DNA for the CDR3: TGTGCCAGCAGTTACACCCCGGTACGGCGGGAGAATGAGCAGTTCTTC. Translated: CASSYTPVRRENEQFF. The chain carries TRBV6-5 and TRBJ2-1; 7 positions agree with TRBD2. Germline V gives CDR1 MNHEY, CDR2 SVGAGI. J gave up 7 bases and V 2 bases, and 11 bases lay outside the gene matches. This CDR3 is built from 16 residues.

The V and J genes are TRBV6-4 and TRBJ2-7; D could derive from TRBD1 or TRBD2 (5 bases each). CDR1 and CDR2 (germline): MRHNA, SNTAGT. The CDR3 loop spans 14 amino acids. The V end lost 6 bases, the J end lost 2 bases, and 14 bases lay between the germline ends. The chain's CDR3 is CASRETGTPYEQYV. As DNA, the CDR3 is TGTGCCAGCAGGGAAACCGGGACCCCCTACGAGCAGTACGTC.

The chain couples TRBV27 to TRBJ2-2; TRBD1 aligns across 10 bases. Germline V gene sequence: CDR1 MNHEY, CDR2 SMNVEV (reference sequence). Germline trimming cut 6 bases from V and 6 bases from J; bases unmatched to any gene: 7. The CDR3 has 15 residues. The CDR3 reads CASRTDRGLAGELFF. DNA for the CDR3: TGTGCCAGCAGAACGGACAGGGGGTTGGCCGGGGAGCTGTTTTTT.

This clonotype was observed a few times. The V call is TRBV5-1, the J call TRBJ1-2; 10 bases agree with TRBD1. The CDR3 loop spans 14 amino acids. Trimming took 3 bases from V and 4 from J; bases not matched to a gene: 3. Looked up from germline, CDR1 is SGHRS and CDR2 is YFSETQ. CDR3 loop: CASSSGDRGYGYTF. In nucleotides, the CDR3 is TGCGCCAGCAGCTCGGGGGACAGGGGCTATGGCTACACCTTC.

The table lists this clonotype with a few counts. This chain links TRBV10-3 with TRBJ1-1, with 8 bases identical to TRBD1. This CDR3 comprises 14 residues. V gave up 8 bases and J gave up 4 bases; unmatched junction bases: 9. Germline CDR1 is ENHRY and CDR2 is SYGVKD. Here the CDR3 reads CAISPQGATTEAFF. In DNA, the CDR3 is TGTGCCATCTCGCCTCAGGGGGCGACCACTGAAGCTTTCTTT.

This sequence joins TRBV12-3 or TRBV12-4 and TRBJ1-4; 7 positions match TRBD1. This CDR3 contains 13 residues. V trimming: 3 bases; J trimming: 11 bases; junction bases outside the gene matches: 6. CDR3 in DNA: TGTGCCAGCAGTTTGAGACAGGGAGGGAAACTGTTTTTT. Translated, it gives CASSLRQGGKLFF.

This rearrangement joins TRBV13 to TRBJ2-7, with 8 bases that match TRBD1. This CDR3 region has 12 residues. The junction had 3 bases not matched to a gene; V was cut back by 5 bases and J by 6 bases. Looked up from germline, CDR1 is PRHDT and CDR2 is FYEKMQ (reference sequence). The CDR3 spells CASSPTGGEQYV. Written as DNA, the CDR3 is TGTGCCAGCAGCCCCACAGGGGGCGAGCAGTACGTC.

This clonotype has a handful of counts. As DNA, the CDR3 is TGTGCCAGCAGCCTTCGGGACAGGGACGGCTACACCTTC. Its translation is CASSLRDRDGYTF. The chain employs TRBV12-3 or TRBV12-4 and TRBJ1-2, with 9 bases identical to TRBD1. Losses at the gene ends were 6 bases for V and 8 bases for J; bases not matched to a gene: 7. The CDR3 sequence is 13 residues long.

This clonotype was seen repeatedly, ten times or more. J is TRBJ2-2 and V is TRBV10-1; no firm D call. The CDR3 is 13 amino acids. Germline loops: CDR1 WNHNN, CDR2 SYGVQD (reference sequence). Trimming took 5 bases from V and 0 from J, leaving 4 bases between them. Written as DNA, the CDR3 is TGCGCCAGCAGTATACCGAACACCGGGGAGCTGTTTTTT. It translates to CASSIPNTGELFF.

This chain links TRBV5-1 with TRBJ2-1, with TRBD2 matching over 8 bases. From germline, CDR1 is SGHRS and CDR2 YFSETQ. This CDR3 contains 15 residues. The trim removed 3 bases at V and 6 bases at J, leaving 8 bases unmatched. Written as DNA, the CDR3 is TGCGCCAGCAGCTCGCGGGTCGGGGGGGGCAATGAGCAGTTCTTC. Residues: CASSSRVGGGNEQFF.

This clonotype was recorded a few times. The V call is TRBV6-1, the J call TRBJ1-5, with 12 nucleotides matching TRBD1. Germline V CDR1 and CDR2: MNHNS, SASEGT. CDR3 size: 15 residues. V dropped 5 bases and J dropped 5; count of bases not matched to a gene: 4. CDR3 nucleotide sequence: TGTGCCAGCAGTACCGGGGACAGGGGGCATCAGCCCCAGCATTTT. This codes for CASSTGDRGHQPQHF.

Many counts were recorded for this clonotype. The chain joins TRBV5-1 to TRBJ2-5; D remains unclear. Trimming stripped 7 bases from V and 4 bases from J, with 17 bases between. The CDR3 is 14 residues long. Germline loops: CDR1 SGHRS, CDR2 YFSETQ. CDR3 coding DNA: TGCGCCAGCTGCCTAACGGCGGACCCAGAGACCCAGTACTTC. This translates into CASCLTADPETQYF.

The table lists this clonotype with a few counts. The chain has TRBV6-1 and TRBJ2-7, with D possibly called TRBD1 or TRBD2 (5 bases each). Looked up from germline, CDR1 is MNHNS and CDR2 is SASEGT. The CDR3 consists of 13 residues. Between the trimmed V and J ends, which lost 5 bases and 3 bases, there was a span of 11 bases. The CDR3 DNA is TGTGCCAGCAGTCCTCTGAGGGGCTACGAGCAGTACTTC. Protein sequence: CASSPLRGYEQYF.

The CDR3 loop reads CASSYGTSVWANVLTF. The CDR3 DNA follows: TGTGCCAGCAGTTACGGCACCTCGGTGTGGGCCAACGTCCTGACTTTC. This rearrangement joins TRBV6-2 or TRBV6-3 to TRBJ2-6, with D unresolved. V was trimmed by 2 bases and J by 5 bases, leaving 13 bases between them. From germline, CDR1 is MNHEY and CDR2 SVGEGT. This CDR3 is built from 16 residues.

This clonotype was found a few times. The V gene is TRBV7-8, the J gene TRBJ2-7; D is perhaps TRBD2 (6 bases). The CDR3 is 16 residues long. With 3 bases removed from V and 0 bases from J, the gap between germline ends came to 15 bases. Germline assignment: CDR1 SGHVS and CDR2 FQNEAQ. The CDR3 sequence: CASSFVAGPSSYEQYF. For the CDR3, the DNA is TGTGCCAGCAGCTTTGTGGCGGGACCAAGCTCCTACGAGCAGTACTTC.

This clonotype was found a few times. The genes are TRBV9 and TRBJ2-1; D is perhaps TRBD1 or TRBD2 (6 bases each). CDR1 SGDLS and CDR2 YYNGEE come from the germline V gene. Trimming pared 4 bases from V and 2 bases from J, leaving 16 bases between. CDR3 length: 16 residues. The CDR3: CASSLRGLPTYNEQFF. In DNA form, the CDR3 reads TGTGCCAGCAGCCTCCGGGGGCTGCCCACCTACAATGAGCAGTTCTTC.

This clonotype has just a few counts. In DNA, the CDR3 is TGTGCCAGCAGGGGACAACCTAGCACAGATACGCAGTATTTT. This codes for CASRGQPSTDTQYF. J is TRBJ2-3 and V is TRBV4-2; D might be TRBD1 (6 bases). This CDR3 comprises 14 residues. Looked up from germline, CDR1 is LGHNA and CDR2 is YNFKEQ. V was cut by 6 bases and J by 0 bases, with 10 bases left in between.

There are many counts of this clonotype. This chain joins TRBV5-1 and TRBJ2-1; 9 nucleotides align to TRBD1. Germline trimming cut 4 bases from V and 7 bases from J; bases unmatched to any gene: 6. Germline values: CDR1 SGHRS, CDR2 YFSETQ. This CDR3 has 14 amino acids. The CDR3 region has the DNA TGCGCCAGCAGCCCCGGGACAGGGCCGAATGAGCAGTTCTTC. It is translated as CASSPGTGPNEQFF. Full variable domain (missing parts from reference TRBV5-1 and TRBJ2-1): KAGVTQTPRYLIKTRGQQVTLSCSPISGHRSVSWYQQTPGQGLQFLFEYFSETQRNKGNFPGRFSGRQFSNSRSEMNVSTLELGDSALYLCASSPGTGPNEQFFGPGTRLTVL.

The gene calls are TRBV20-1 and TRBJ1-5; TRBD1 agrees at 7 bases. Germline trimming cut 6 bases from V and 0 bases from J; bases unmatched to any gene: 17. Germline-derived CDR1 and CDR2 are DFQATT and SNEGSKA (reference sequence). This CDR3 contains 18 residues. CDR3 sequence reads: CSARKAGRGFYSNQPQHF. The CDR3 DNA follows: TGCAGTGCAAGAAAGGCCGGCAGGGGGTTTTATAGCAATCAGCCCCAGCATTTT.

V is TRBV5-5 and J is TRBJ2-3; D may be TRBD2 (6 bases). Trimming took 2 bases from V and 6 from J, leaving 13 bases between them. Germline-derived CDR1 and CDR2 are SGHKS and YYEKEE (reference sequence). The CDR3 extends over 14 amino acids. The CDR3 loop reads CASSFWGEVDTQYF. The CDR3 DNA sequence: TGTGCCAGCAGCTTTTGGGGGGAGGTCGATACGCAGTATTTT.

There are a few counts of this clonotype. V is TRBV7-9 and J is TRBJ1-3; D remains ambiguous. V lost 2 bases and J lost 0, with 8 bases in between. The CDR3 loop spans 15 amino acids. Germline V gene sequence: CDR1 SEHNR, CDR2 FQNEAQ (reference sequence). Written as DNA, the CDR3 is TGTGCCAGCAGCTTATTGGGCTTCTCTGGAAACACCATATATTTT. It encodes CASSLLGFSGNTIYF.

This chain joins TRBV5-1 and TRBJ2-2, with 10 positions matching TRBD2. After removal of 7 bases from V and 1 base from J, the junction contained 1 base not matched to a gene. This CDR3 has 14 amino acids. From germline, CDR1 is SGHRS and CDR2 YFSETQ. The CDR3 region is CASRTSGNTGELFF. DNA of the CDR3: TGCGCCAGCCGGACTAGCGGGAACACCGGGGAGCTGTTTTTT.

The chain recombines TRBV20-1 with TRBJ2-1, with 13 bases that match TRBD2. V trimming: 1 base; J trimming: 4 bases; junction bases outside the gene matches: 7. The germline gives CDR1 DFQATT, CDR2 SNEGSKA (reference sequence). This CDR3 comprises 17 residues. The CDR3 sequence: CSARVEMTSGGYNEQFF. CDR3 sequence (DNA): TGCAGTGCTAGAGTCGAAATGACTAGCGGGGGGTACAATGAGCAGTTCTTC.

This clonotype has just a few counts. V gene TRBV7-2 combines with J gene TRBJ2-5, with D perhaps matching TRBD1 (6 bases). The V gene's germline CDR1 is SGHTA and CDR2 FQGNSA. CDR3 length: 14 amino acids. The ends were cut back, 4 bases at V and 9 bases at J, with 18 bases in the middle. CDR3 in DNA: TGTGCCAGCAGCTACAGGGACGTCGGAGTTGCCCAGTACTTC. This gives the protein CASSYRDVGVAQYF. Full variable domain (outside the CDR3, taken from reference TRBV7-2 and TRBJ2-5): GAGVSQSPSNKVTEKGKDVELRCDPISGHTALYWYRQSLGQGLEFLIYFQGNSAPDKSGLPSDRFSAERTGGSVSTLTIQRTQQEDSAVYLCASSYRDVGVAQYFGPGTRLLVL.

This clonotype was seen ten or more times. The CDR3 coding sequence is TGTGCCAGCAGCCCAAAGCGGGCGTGGGGGAATGAGCAGTTCTTC. Its protein is CASSPKRAWGNEQFF. V gene TRBV9 combines with J gene TRBJ2-1, with a weak D call TRBD2 (6 bases). V was cut by 4 bases and J by 7 bases, with 18 bases left in between. Germline V gene sequence: CDR1 SGDLS, CDR2 YYNGEE. The CDR3 is 15 residues long.

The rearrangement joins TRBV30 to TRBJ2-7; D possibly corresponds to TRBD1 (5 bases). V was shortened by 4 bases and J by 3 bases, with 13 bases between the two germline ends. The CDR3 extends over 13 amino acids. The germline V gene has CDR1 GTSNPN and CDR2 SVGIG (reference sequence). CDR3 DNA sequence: TGTGCCTGGACCCGACAGATTGGCTACGAGCAGTACTTC. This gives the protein CAWTRQIGYEQYF.

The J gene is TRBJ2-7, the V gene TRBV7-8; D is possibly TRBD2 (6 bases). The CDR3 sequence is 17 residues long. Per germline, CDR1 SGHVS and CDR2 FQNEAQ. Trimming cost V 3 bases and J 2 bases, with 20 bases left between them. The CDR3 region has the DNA TGTGCCAGCAGCTTTCAGTTCGCAGCGGGTCCCACCTACGAGCAGTACTTC. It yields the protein CASSFQFAAGPTYEQYF.

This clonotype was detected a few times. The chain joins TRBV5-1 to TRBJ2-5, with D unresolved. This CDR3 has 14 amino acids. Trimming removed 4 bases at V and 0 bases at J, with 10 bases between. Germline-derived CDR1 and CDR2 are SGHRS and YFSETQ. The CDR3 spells CASSPRGDQETQYF. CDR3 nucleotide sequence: TGCGCCAGCAGCCCGCGTGGGGACCAAGAGACCCAGTACTTC.

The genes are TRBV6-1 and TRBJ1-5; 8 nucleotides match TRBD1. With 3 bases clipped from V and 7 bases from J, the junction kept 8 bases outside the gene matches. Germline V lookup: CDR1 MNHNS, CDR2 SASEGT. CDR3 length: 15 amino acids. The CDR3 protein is CASSERQGLPQPQHF. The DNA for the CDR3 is TGTGCCAGCAGTGAGCGACAGGGGCTCCCACAGCCCCAGCATTTT.

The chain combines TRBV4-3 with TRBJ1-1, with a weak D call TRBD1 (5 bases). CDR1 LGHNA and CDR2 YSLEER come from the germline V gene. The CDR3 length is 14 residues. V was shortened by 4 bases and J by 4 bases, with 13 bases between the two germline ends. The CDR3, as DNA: TGCGCCAGCAGCCGGGGCAAGTTGGGCACTGAAGCTTTCTTT. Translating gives CASSRGKLGTEAFF.